A selection of T cell receptor beta chains follows, all from one sample in a study of human T cells and chemical hapten exposure. One entry per CDR3 protein results from TCRdb running MiXCR on the reads. The sample has about 120,000 distinct CDR3 sequences, less than 10% seen once. The source material was whole blood. The origin of the receptors is a human donor in good health. Some clones in this sample may be carry-over from other donors' samples. Both conserved end residues are part of each CDR3. The D gene is left open where the match is weak. Size is stated for part of the rows, as once, few or many counts, or as a class when the clone is expanded.

.	TRBV20-1	TRBJ2-7	.	CSARDRRGASYEQYF	TGCAGTGCTAGAGATCGGAGGGGCGCTTCCTACGAGCAGTACTTC
TRBD1	TRBV4-2	TRBJ1-2	few	CASSRDFFGQGEMDGYTF	TGTGCCAGCAGCCGGGACTTCTTTGGACAGGGGGAAATGGATGGCTACACCTTC
.	TRBV30	TRBJ2-6	many	CAGTGANVLTF	TGTGCCGGGACAGGGGCCAACGTCCTGACTTTC
.	TRBV10-3	TRBJ2-1	few	CAISGLATDNEQFF	TGTGCCATCAGTGGGCTAGCGACGGACAATGAGCAGTTCTTC
.	TRBV5-6	TRBJ2-7	.	CASSSDVRLGDEQYF	TGTGCCAGCAGCTCGGACGTCCGTTTGGGCGACGAGCAGTACTTC
.	TRBV4-3	TRBJ1-3	many	CASSQDWESGNTIYF	TGCGCCAGCAGCCAAGATTGGGAATCTGGAAACACCATATATTTT
.	TRBV5-6	TRBJ2-3	few	CASSSRMEGRTDTQYF	TGTGCCAGCAGCTCCCGCATGGAGGGACGCACAGATACGCAGTATTTT
.	TRBV4-3	TRBJ2-2	many	CASSQDGGERPTGELFF	TGCGCCAGCAGCCAAGATGGAGGGGAGCGTCCCACCGGGGAGCTGTTTTTT
.	TRBV2	TRBJ2-1	many	CASSGTRHRSYNEQFF	TGTGCCAGCAGTGGTACTAGACACCGCTCCTACAATGAGCAGTTCTTC
TRBD1	TRBV15	TRBJ2-7	.	CATSWDRGSYEQYF	TGTGCCACCAGCTGGGACAGGGGTTCCTACGAGCAGTACTTC
.	TRBV9	TRBJ1-1	.	CASSVGIGGGTEAFF	TGTGCCAGCAGCGTAGGGATAGGAGGGGGCACTGAAGCTTTCTTT
.	TRBV29-1	TRBJ1-1	many	CSVVGNMNTEAFF	TGCAGCGTTGTGGGGAACATGAACACTGAAGCTTTCTTT
TRBD1	TRBV27	TRBJ1-1	.	CASSTKTGGTEAFF	TGTGCCAGCAGTACAAAGACAGGGGGCACTGAAGCTTTCTTT
.	TRBV2	TRBJ2-1	.	CASSPAGPYNEQFF	TGTGCCAGCAGTCCCGCGGGCCCCTACAATGAGCAGTTCTTC
TRBD2	TRBV19	TRBJ2-1	.	CASSIKAGGSYNEQSF	TGTGCCAGTAGTATAAAGGCGGGAGGCTCCTACAATGAGCAGTCCTTC
TRBD1	TRBV5-1	TRBJ2-1	few	CASSLRQGVTGGYNEQFF	TGCGCCAGCAGCTTGCGACAGGGGGTGACTGGGGGCTACAATGAGCAGTTCTTC
.	TRBV10-2	TRBJ1-6	few	CASSEVGGGSPLHF	TGCGCCAGCAGTGAGGTCGGGGGCGGGTCACCCCTCCACTTT
.	TRBV3-1	TRBJ1-4	few	CASSQGRNNEKLFF	TGTGCCAGCAGCCAAGGCCGAAATAATGAAAAACTGTTTTTT
TRBD1	TRBV12-3/TRBV12-4	TRBJ2-7	few	CASSSATGVHEQYF	TGTGCCAGCAGTTCCGCGACAGGGGTCCACGAGCAGTACTTC
.	TRBV5-1	TRBJ2-1	few	CASSFSGDNEQFF	TGCGCCAGCAGCTTCTCAGGGGACAATGAGCAGTTCTTC
TRBD2	TRBV27	TRBJ2-7	many	CASSPLPGTNFYEQYF	TGTGCCAGCAGTCCCCTCCCCGGGACTAATTTTTACGAGCAGTACTTC
.	TRBV11-3	TRBJ2-2	few	CASSSLGVTGELFF	TGTGCCAGCAGCTCACTCGGGGTCACCGGGGAGCTGTTTTTT
.	TRBV6-1	TRBJ1-3	few	CAIAARVSSGNTIYF	TGTGCCATCGCGGCCCGAGTGAGCTCTGGAAACACCATATATTTT
.	TRBV2	TRBJ1-5	many	CASSPPGSYSNQPQHF	TGTGCCAGCAGCCCCCCCGGGTCGTATAGCAATCAGCCCCAGCATTTT
TRBD2	TRBV5-1	TRBJ2-1	.	CASSTGSGGGPPYNEQFF	TGCGCCAGCAGTACGGGTAGCGGGGGGGGACCCCCCTACAATGAGCAGTTCTTC
TRBD2	TRBV25-1	TRBJ2-7	.	CASSATQGLARHYEQYF	TGTGCCAGCAGTGCTACCCAAGGACTAGCTCGGCACTACGAGCAGTACTTC
TRBD2	TRBV18	TRBJ2-1	few	CASSPPASGVYNEQFF	TGTGCCAGCTCACCACCCGCTAGCGGGGTTTACAATGAGCAGTTCTTC
TRBD1	TRBV15	TRBJ2-2	few	CATSRDRANTGELFF	TGTGCCACCAGCCGGGACAGGGCGAACACCGGGGAGCTGTTTTTT
.	TRBV15	TRBJ1-5	.	CATSRDDRSGQPQHF	TGTGCCACCAGCAGAGATGATCGCTCGGGGCAGCCCCAGCATTTT
TRBD1	TRBV9	TRBJ1-1	many	CASSAPGQGLNTEAFF	TGTGCCAGCAGCGCACCGGGACAGGGGTTGAACACTGAAGCTTTCTTT
.	TRBV7-2	TRBJ1-1	.	CASRQTEAFF	TGTGCCAGCAGACAAACCGAAGCTTTCTTT
.	TRBV25-1	TRBJ2-7	many	CASSVLQGYEQYF	TGTGCCAGCAGTGTACTTCAGGGCTACGAGCAGTACTTC
TRBD1	TRBV7-3	TRBJ2-6	few	CASSWQQGAGANVLTF	TGTGCCAGCAGCTGGCAACAGGGGGCTGGGGCCAACGTCCTGACTTTC
.	TRBV5-1	TRBJ2-5	few	CANRPTQYF	TGCGCCAACAGACCCACCCAGTACTTC
.	TRBV7-2	TRBJ2-7	.	CASSLEPTRRKYEQYF	TGTGCCAGCAGCTTAGAACCGACTAGGAGAAAGTACGAGCAGTACTTC
.	TRBV7-9	TRBJ2-7	.	CASSPPGQISSYEQYF	TGTGCCAGCAGCCCCCCCGGACAGATCAGCTCCTACGAGCAGTACTTC
.	TRBV5-1	TRBJ2-1	few	CASSSGDEQFF	TGCGCCAGCAGCTCAGGGGATGAGCAGTTCTTC
.	TRBV7-8	TRBJ2-3	many	CASSIFTDTQYF	TGTGCCAGCAGTATATTCACAGATACGCAGTATTTT
TRBD2	TRBV4-3	TRBJ2-5	many	CASSQGSGGAVETQYF	TGCGCCAGCAGCCAAGGGAGCGGGGGGGCCGTGGAGACCCAGTACTTC
.	TRBV5-1	TRBJ2-1	few	CASSKDSGMTYNEQFF	TGCGCCAGCAGTAAGGACAGCGGGATGACCTACAATGAGCAGTTCTTC
.	TRBV27	TRBJ1-1	few	CASSFSFAGTEAFF	TGTGCCAGCAGTTTTTCTTTCGCGGGCACTGAAGCTTTCTTT
TRBD2	TRBV4-3	TRBJ2-1	few	CASSQDTSGGAEFF	TGCGCCAGCAGCCAAGATACTAGCGGGGGGGCCGAGTTCTTC
.	TRBV4-1	TRBJ1-3	many	CASSQGSGATGNTIYF	TGCGCCAGCAGCCAAGGGTCGGGGGCCACTGGAAACACCATATATTTT
.	TRBV5-1	TRBJ1-2	many	CASSLFGGNYGYTF	TGCGCCAGCAGCTTGTTCGGAGGCAACTATGGCTACACCTTC
.	TRBV6-2/TRBV6-3	TRBJ1-1	.	CASKGLGDTEAFF	TGTGCCAGCAAGGGGCTGGGGGACACTGAAGCTTTCTTT
.	TRBV20-1	TRBJ1-1	many	CSALRKTLGNTEAFF	TGCAGTGCCCTGAGAAAGACATTGGGGAACACTGAAGCTTTCTTT
.	TRBV29-1	TRBJ2-4	.	CSVEDRDPRDFRNIQYF	TGCAGCGTTGAAGATAGGGACCCCCGGGACTTCCGAAACATTCAGTACTTC
TRBD2	TRBV4-3	TRBJ2-5	.	CASSQERGETQYF	TGCGCCAGCAGCCAGGAGCGGGGAGAGACCCAGTACTTC
TRBD2	TRBV6-5	TRBJ2-1	.	CASSIQLAGDNEQFF	TGTGCCAGCAGTATACAACTAGCGGGGGACAATGAGCAGTTCTTC
TRBD1	TRBV7-2	TRBJ1-2	few	CASSAQKGASYGYTF	TGTGCCAGCAGCGCCCAGAAGGGGGCCAGCTATGGCTACACCTTC
.	TRBV7-9	TRBJ2-3	many	CASSLADSPTDTQYF	TGTGCCAGCAGCTTAGCGGACAGTCCCACAGATACGCAGTATTTT
.	TRBV29-1	TRBJ1-2	few	CSVEVRGSYGYTF	TGCAGCGTTGAAGTCCGGGGGAGTTATGGCTACACCTTC
.	TRBV12-5	TRBJ2-7	few	CASGPESRYEQYF	TGTGCTAGTGGGCCGGAAAGTCGGTACGAGCAGTACTTC
TRBD2	TRBV2	TRBJ2-7	.	CASSEVGSGRSNEQYF	TGTGCCAGCAGTGAGGTCGGTAGCGGGAGGTCTAACGAGCAGTACTTC
.	TRBV9	TRBJ1-6	.	CASSVSQNNSPLHF	TGTGCCAGCAGCGTGTCACAGAATAATTCACCCCTCCACTTT
.	TRBV7-2	TRBJ2-1	many	CASSLGGRPNNEQFF	TGTGCCAGCAGCTTAGGGGGCAGGCCCAACAATGAGCAGTTCTTC
.	TRBV19	TRBJ1-5	many	CASSILSLAHQPQHF	TGTGCCAGTAGTATCTTATCCCTTGCGCATCAGCCCCAGCATTTT
.	TRBV5-1	TRBJ2-5	many	CASSLVSGLEETQYF	TGCGCCAGCAGCTTGGTGTCGGGACTCGAGGAGACCCAGTACTTC
TRBD2	TRBV6-5	TRBJ2-1	few	CASSYGAGDRYNEQFF	TGTGCCAGCAGTTATGGGGCGGGAGACCGCTACAATGAGCAGTTCTTC